The T cell receptor beta chain described here comes from a study of early stage breast cancer tumors. This clone was counted between two and nine times. Its antigen is undetermined. Trimming at V came to 3 bases and at J to 2 bases, leaving 12 bases not matched to a gene. The length of the CDR3 is 18 residues. Germline CDR1 is MGHDK and CDR2 is SYGVNS. The study, taken as a whole, reports: Compared with adjacent normal breast tissue, tumors showed 2 to 2.5-fold greater T cell density and higher clonality.

Each sample had two DNA replicates, around 0.45 ug blood or roughly 1.4 ug tissue. The assay was immunoSEQ multiplex PCR, and TCRdb's table has in-frame clones only and misses some. The sample holds about 63,000 clones, 70% to 80% seen once. Sequenced sample: blood. The chain couples TRBV25-1 to TRBJ2-1; 8 bases agree with TRBD1. This clonotype originated in a person aged 25 to 40 with breast cancer. DNA for the CDR3: TGTGCCAGCAGTGATCAGGGCAGGGGGCGTACGGCCTACAATGAGCAGTTCTTC. Its translation: CASSDQGRGRTAYNEQFF.